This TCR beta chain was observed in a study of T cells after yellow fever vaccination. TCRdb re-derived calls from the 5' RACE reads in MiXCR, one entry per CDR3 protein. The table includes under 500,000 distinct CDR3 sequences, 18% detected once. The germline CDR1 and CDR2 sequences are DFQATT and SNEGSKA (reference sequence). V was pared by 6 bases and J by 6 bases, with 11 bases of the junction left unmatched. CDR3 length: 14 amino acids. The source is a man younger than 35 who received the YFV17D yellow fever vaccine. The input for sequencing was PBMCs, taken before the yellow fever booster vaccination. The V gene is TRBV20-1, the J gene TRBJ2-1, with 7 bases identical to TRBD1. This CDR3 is CSAPRQGLGNEQFF. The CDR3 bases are TGCAGTGCGCCTCGACAGGGTCTTGGCAATGAGCAGTTCTTC.